This T cell receptor (beta chain) was obtained from a study of blood T cell repertoires in COVID-19. Study-wide context: Whether acute or convalescent, the COVID-19 samples came from the United States, Italy and Spain. Sources were T cells, B-cell-depleted T cells, or PBMCs; the material itself was cDNA or gDNA.

V lost 5 bases to trimming and J lost 6 bases, with 10 bases between them. This CDR3 has 12 amino acids. Per germline, CDR1 LNHDA and CDR2 SQIVND (reference sequence). Original methodology: Amplified reference gene primers provided the basis for estimating nucleated cell counts. The protocol was immunoSEQ multiplex PCR, while the TCRdb copy is restricted to in-frame clones and leaves out a portion. The DNA was the basis for D and trimming; V, J and clone size are from that table. The sample has a few hundred thousand clones, 65% to 90% seen once. The V call is TRBV19, the J call TRBJ1-1; D remains unclear. This receptor was identified in a middle-aged man with active or convalescent COVID-19. What was sequenced was peripheral blood. The CDR3 coding sequence is TGTGCCAGTAGTGCGGTCGCGGCTGAAGCTTTCTTT. It translates to CASSAVAAEAFF.